The 17 T cell receptor beta chains listed next were all sequenced from one sample in a study of T cell repertoires in cytomegalovirus infection. TCRdb reprocessed the reads via MiXCR and lists one record per CDR3 protein. The profile shows approximately 490,000 distinct CDR3 sequences, around 11% of them singletons. The sequencing sample was made of PBMCs. Every receptor here comes from a human donor in good health (CMV status not recorded). Some clones in this sample may be carry-over from other donors' samples.

The rearrangement uses TRBV29-1 and TRBJ2-5; D is perhaps TRBD1 (5 bases). The CDR3 has 13 amino acids. Per germline, CDR1 SQVTM and CDR2 ANQGSEA. V dropped 0 bases and J dropped 6 bases, with 11 bases sitting between them. This CDR3 is CSVEDYRSKTQYF. In nucleotides, the CDR3 is TGCAGCGTTGAAGACTACAGGAGCAAGACCCAGTACTTC.

This clonotype was recorded many times. This chain connects TRBV5-1 to TRBJ1-2; D perhaps matches TRBD1 (5 bases). The germline V gene has CDR1 SGHRS and CDR2 YFSETQ. The CDR3 is 15 residues long. V lost 0 bases and J 7 bases, leaving 16 bases between the germline ends. CDR3 loop: CASSLDRGEVGGYTF. CDR3 sequence (DNA): TGCGCCAGCAGCTTGGATCGGGGGGAAGTTGGTGGCTACACCTTC.

This clonotype was seen repeatedly, ten times or more. CDR3 residues: CASSSRTGGDYGYTF. In DNA form, the CDR3 reads TGTGCCAGCAGCTCAAGGACAGGGGGGGACTATGGCTACACCTTC. The chain recombines TRBV7-8 with TRBJ1-2; 10 nucleotides match TRBD1. The CDR3 sequence is 15 residues long. The trim removed 4 bases at V and 3 bases at J, leaving 5 bases unmatched. CDR1 is SGHVS, CDR2 FQNEAQ, per germline.

The sample holds many counts of this clonotype. The V gene is TRBV6-5, the J gene TRBJ1-3; weak D call: TRBD1 (5 bases). Deletions cut 5 bases from V and 0 bases from J, with 11 bases between. The CDR3 totals 15 residues. From germline, CDR1 is MNHEY and CDR2 SVGAGI. For the CDR3, the DNA is TGTGCCAGCAGTGTCCGACAGAGCTCTGGAAACACCATATATTTT. It yields the protein CASSVRQSSGNTIYF.

The sample holds one count of this clonotype. Without the conserved terminal phenylalanine or tryptophan, this CDR3 likely stems from a read error. The gene calls are TRBV12-3 or TRBV12-4 and TRBJ2-7; D uncertain. V shed 3 bases and J shed 7 bases, with 7 bases lying between them. This CDR3 is 11 amino acids long. CDR3 residues: CASSFVEEQYL. CDR3 coding DNA: TGTGCCAGCAGTTTCGTGGAGGAGCAGTACCTC.

J is TRBJ1-2 and V is TRBV5-1, with a tentative D call TRBD1 (5 bases). Germline V gene lookup returns CDR1 SGHRS and CDR2 YFSETQ. This CDR3 region has 14 residues. Trimming removed 4 bases from V and 5 bases from J, with 15 bases in between. The CDR3 protein is CASSPTPGLYGYTF. CDR3 nucleotides: TGCGCCAGCAGCCCGACGCCAGGGTTGTATGGCTACACCTTC. The full variable domain, in which reference TRBV5-1 and TRBJ1-2 provide the parts outside the CDR3, is KAGVTQTPRYLIKTRGQQVTLSCSPISGHRSVSWYQQTPGQGLQFLFEYFSETQRNKGNFPGRFSGRQFSNSRSEMNVSTLELGDSALYLCASSPTPGLYGYTFGSGTRLTVV.

On this clonotype: At one end, the junction sequence differs from germline, possibly due to a read error. The rearrangement joins TRBV6-5 to TRBJ2-1; D gene ambiguous. CDR1 MNHEY and CDR2 SVGAGI come from the germline V gene. The CDR3 length is 16 residues. The CDR3 sequence: CASSRPGRSSNNEQFF. Written as DNA, the CDR3 is TGTGCCAGCAGTAGACCCGGACGGAGCTCCAACAATGAGCAGTTCTTC.

V is TRBV7-9 and J is TRBJ2-5; D perhaps matches TRBD2 (5 bases). The CDR3 covers 15 residues. Germline assignment: CDR1 SEHNR and CDR2 FQNEAQ (reference sequence). Trimming cost V 1 base and J 5 bases, with 14 bases left between them. CDR3 in amino acids: CASSLDPGSGETQYF. The CDR3 DNA reads as TGTGCCAGCAGCTTAGACCCGGGCTCGGGGGAGACCCAGTACTTC.

V is TRBV24-1 and J is TRBJ2-5; D perhaps matches TRBD2 (6 bases). CDR1 and CDR2 (germline): KGHDR, SFDVKD. The V end lost 5 bases, the J end lost 5 bases, and 14 bases lay between the germline ends. The CDR3 spans 14 residues. CDR3 coding DNA: TGTGCCACCAGTGGTCCTAGCGTCCTCGAGACCCAGTACTTC. It encodes CATSGPSVLETQYF.

In this sample, this clonotype turned up many times. The J gene is TRBJ2-2, the V gene TRBV11-2; D gene uncertain. Trimming removed 5 bases at V and 0 bases at J, with 10 bases between. This CDR3 region has 15 residues. Germline loops: CDR1 SGHAT, CDR2 FQNNGV. DNA for the CDR3: TGTGCCAGCAGCCGTTTGGACCCGAACACCGGGGAGCTGTTTTTT. Its protein is CASSRLDPNTGELFF.

This clonotype was recorded a few times. The rearrangement links TRBV20-1 to TRBJ1-2; a possible D gene is TRBD1 (5 bases). This CDR3 comprises 14 residues. Germline loops: CDR1 DFQATT, CDR2 SNEGSKA (reference sequence). With 6 bases removed from V and 8 bases from J, the gap between germline ends came to 22 bases. The CDR3 coding sequence is TGCAGTGCACCCACCGCGAGGGACCTTAACGGCTACACCTTC. As protein: CSAPTARDLNGYTF.

Ten or more counts support this clonotype. V is TRBV7-9 and J is TRBJ2-1, with D perhaps TRBD1 (6 bases). Between the trimmed V and J ends, which lost 5 bases and 9 bases, there was a span of 20 bases. Germline V CDR1 and CDR2: SEHNR, FQNEAQ (reference sequence). The CDR3 runs to 15 residues. This CDR3 is CASSVNLGGHGEQFF. The CDR3 nucleotides read TGTGCCAGCAGCGTAAATCTAGGGGGACACGGTGAGCAGTTCTTC.

The chain has TRBV2 and TRBJ1-6; 10 bases map to TRBD1. J lost 0 bases, V lost 8 bases, and 10 bases had no gene match. Looked up from germline, CDR1 is SNHLY and CDR2 is FYNNEI. This CDR3 spans 18 amino acids. The CDR3 loop is CASEGTGDASSYNSPLHF. The CDR3 region has the DNA TGTGCCAGCGAAGGGACAGGGGACGCGAGCTCCTATAATTCACCCCTCCACTTT.

This clonotype was observed at least ten times. The V and J genes are TRBV28 and TRBJ2-7; D not resolved. Germline lookup yields CDR1 MDHEN and CDR2 SYDVKM. Trimming shortened V by 3 bases and J by 0 bases, and 12 bases separated the two germline ends. The CDR3 sequence is 15 residues long. The CDR3 sequence is CASSFPTLSSYEQYF. The CDR3 region has the DNA TGTGCCAGCAGTTTTCCAACCCTTAGCTCCTACGAGCAGTACTTC.

The V and J genes are TRBV3-1 and TRBJ2-2, with D hard to call. Trimming took 0 bases from V and 5 from J, leaving 7 bases between them. From germline, CDR1 is LGHDT and CDR2 YNNKEL (reference sequence). CDR3 length equals 14 residues. The CDR3 sequence: CASSQDKVTGELFF. In DNA form, the CDR3 reads TGTGCCAGCAGCCAAGATAAGGTGACCGGGGAGCTGTTTTTT.

This clonotype occurred many times. The V and J genes are TRBV6-5 and TRBJ1-1; the D is unclear. Trimming took 4 bases from V and 1 from J, leaving 10 bases between them. CDR1 MNHEY and CDR2 SVGAGI come from the germline V gene. This CDR3 is built from 14 residues. The CDR3 here is CASSFWGGNTEAFF. CDR3 DNA sequence: TGTGCCAGCAGTTTCTGGGGTGGGAACACTGAAGCTTTCTTT.

This clonotype was found a few times. This chain links TRBV27 with TRBJ1-2; tentatively, D is TRBD1 (5 bases). V was clipped by 8 bases and J by 2 bases, with 24 bases between them. There are 17 residues in the CDR3. Germline CDR1 reads MNHEY; CDR2 reads SMNVEV (reference sequence). For the CDR3, the DNA is TGTGCCAGCTCAACCCTCCGCGGGGCCCCCGGGAACTATGGCTACACCTTC. This gives the protein CASSTLRGAPGNYGYTF.